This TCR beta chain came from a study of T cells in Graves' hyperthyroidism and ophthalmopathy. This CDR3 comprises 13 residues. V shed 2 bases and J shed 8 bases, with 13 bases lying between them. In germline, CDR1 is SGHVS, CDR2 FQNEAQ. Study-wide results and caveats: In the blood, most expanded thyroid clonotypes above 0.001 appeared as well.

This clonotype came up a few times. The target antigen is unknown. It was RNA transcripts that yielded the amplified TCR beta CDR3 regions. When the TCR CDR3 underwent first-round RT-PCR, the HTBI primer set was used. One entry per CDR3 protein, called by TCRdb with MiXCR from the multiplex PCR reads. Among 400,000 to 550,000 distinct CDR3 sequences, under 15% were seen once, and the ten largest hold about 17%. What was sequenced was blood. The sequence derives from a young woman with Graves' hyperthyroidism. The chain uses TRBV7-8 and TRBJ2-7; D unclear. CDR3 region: CASSLKVGRQQYF. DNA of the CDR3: TGTGCCAGCAGCTTAAAAGTGGGTCGGCAGCAGTACTTC.